The clone carrying this T cell receptor (beta chain) was counted a few times. Its antigen is not known. The data were obtained in a study of identical twins. Broader study findings: Modelling approaches yielded underestimates of out-of-frame TCR alpha sharing between monozygotic twins.

The CDR3 is 16 amino acids. V shed 5 bases, J shed 4 bases, and the junction held 10 bases outside the gene matches. Germline-derived CDR1 and CDR2 are SGHTA and FQGTGA. One entry per CDR3 protein, called by TCRdb with MiXCR from the 5' RACE reads. The table records some 690,000 distinct CDR3 sequences, 21% of them present only once. These data are also associated with another study on T cells expressing NK-cell markers. This second study says: Dominant NKG2C+ clonotypes in 5 or 6 donors made up roughly 1.0-7.0% of CD8+ T cells.

The chain employs TRBV7-3 and TRBJ2-1; 8 nucleotides align to TRBD2. The TCR sequence derives from a woman between 18 and 29 years old in good health. The sequenced sample was PBMCs. The CDR3 is CASSPLGGGTYNEQFF. CDR3 DNA sequence: TGTGCCAGCAGCCCCCTGGGCGGGGGGACTTACAATGAGCAGTTCTTC.